Following are 7 T cell receptor beta chains from one sample sequenced in a study of cytomegalovirus exposure and HLA in healthy donors (TCRdb year 2017). Libraries were constructed by the immunoSEQ multiplex PCR assay. For the multiplex PCR, a mixture combining 60 forward primers for TCR Vbeta segments and 13 reverse primers for TCR Jbeta segments was used. Held by TCRdb, this immuneACCESS table contains in-frame sequences only and omits some clones. Under half of the omission traces to an unresolved V gene where checked; the cause of the rest is unknown. The sample table contains about 150,000 clones; only one count was recorded for roughly 84% of them. The leading ten clones occupy less than 2.5% of the sample. The sequenced sample consisted of PBMCs. These receptors all stem from a young woman in good health and CMV-seronegative.

The chain has TRBV7-2 and TRBJ1-1, with a tentative D call TRBD1 (5 bases). There are 14 residues in the CDR3. Germline CDR1 and CDR2: SGHTA and FQGNSA. V dropped 1 base and J dropped 5 bases, with 11 bases sitting between them. Here the CDR3 reads CASSLVYKGTEAFF. As DNA, the CDR3 is TGTGCCAGCAGCTTAGTGTACAAGGGGACTGAAGCTTTCTTT.

The chain couples TRBV5-6 to TRBJ2-7, with D maybe TRBD2 (5 bases). This CDR3 is 13 amino acids long. Germline CDR1 and CDR2: SGHDT and YYEEEE. V dropped 4 bases and J dropped 6 bases, with 14 bases sitting between them. CDR3: CASSIAGVGEQYF. CDR3 in DNA: TGTGCCAGCAGCATCGCCGGGGTTGGCGAGCAGTACTTC. Full variable domain (rest looked up from reference TRBV5-6 and TRBJ2-7): DAGVTQSPTHLIKTRGQQVTLRCSPKSGHDTVSWYQQALGQGPQFIFQYYEEEERQRGNFPDRFSGHQFPNYSSELNVNALLLGDSALYLCASSIAGVGEQYFGPGTRLTVT.

The chain employs TRBV28 and TRBJ2-6; 8 bases align to TRBD2. The CDR3 extends over 18 amino acids. CDR1 and CDR2 from the germline V gene are MDHEN and SYDVKM. V was pared by 5 bases and J by 0 bases, with 9 bases of the junction left unmatched. CDR3 sequence: CASSPWDGTSSGANVLTF. CDR3 DNA sequence: TGTGCCAGCAGTCCGTGGGACGGGACTAGCTCTGGGGCCAACGTCCTGACTTTC.

The CDR3 DNA follows: TGTGCCAGCAGTTATACAGCGGGGGGGCCCTACGAGCAGTACTTC. Translated: CASSYTAGGPYEQYF. This chain links TRBV6-5 with TRBJ2-5; 10 bases are shared with TRBD2. The J call may be faulty, since TRBJ2-7 better matches the DNA end. Germline lookup yields CDR1 MNHEY and CDR2 SVGAGI. This CDR3 is built from 15 residues.

The V call is TRBV2, the J call TRBJ2-1; D might be TRBD1 (6 bases). The CDR3 has 14 amino acids. V was pared by 2 bases and J by 9 bases, with 14 bases between. The germline V gene has CDR1 SNHLY and CDR2 FYNNEI. CDR3 nucleotide sequence: TGTGCCAGCAGTGAATACGGGACAAGCGCTGAGCAGTTCTTC. Amino acid sequence: CASSEYGTSAEQFF.

A few counts support this clone. V usage is TRBV28 and J usage is TRBJ1-1; TRBD1 aligns across 7 bases. The CDR3 is made up of 11 amino acids. Trimming took 4 bases from V and 11 from J; bases not matched to a gene: 4. Germline-derived CDR1 and CDR2 are MDHEN and SYDVKM. In DNA form, the CDR3 reads TGTGCCAGCAGTTCGACAGGGAGGGCTTTCTTT. Residues: CASSSTGRAFF.

This chain joins TRBV9 and TRBJ2-7; D call uncertain. The ends were cut back, 2 bases at V and 1 base at J, with 13 bases in the middle. Germline V CDR1 and CDR2: SGDLS, YYNGEE. This CDR3 contains 15 residues. The DNA of the CDR3 is TGTGCCAGCAGCGTTGGTCCGGGTCTGTCCTACGAGCAGTACTTC. Protein: CASSVGPGLSYEQYF.